The 10 T cell receptor beta chains below come from one sample, sequenced in a study of memory CD4+ T cells and cytomegalovirus serostatus. The table came from immunoSEQ multiplex PCR; TCRdb's copy has only in-frame clones and leaves some out. Counted here are under 65,000 clones, roughly 78% occurring once; the ten biggest clones make up roughly 0.61%. Single viable CD3+CD4+CD8-CD45RO+ cells were sorted as the memory CD4+ T cells. Sample: memory CD4+ T cells from blood. The origin of the receptors is an adult in good health and CMV-seronegative.

The chain joins TRBV18 to TRBJ2-5, with 12 bases lining up with TRBD2. Germline CDR1 and CDR2: KGHSH and LQKENI. V shed 3 bases and J 3 bases; nucleotides not matched to a gene: 5. The CDR3 sequence is 16 residues long. CDR3 amino acids: CASSPLGLAGKETQYF. Written as DNA, the CDR3 is TGTGCCAGCTCACCTCTTGGACTAGCGGGAAAAGAGACCCAGTACTTC.

The chain joins TRBV2 to TRBJ2-5; TRBD1 or TRBD2 may be the D gene (6 bases each). The V end was cut by 6 bases, the J end by 1 base, with 9 bases between. CDR1 and CDR2 from the germline V gene are SNHLY and FYNNEI. The CDR3 is 13 amino acids. CDR3 nucleotide sequence: TGTGCCAGCAGGCGGGACACCCAAGAGACCCAGTACTTC. Translating it yields CASRRDTQETQYF.

A single count supports this clone. CDR3 DNA sequence: TGTGCCAGCACCAATTCCGGGACAGAGCCTCCCGAGCAGTACTTC. Translation: CASTNSGTEPPEQYF. J is TRBJ2-7 and V is TRBV28; 7 bases line up with TRBD1. V shed 7 bases, J shed 6 bases, and the junction held 15 bases outside the gene matches. The CDR3 consists of 15 residues. Germline CDR1 reads MDHEN; CDR2 reads SYDVKM.

This clone showed up just a few times. The chain uses TRBV18 and TRBJ2-5; unclear D gene. There are 12 residues in the CDR3. Germline CDR1 KGHSH, CDR2 LQKENI. Trimming stripped 6 bases from V and 0 bases from J, with 5 bases between. CDR3 protein: CASSRYQETQYF. The CDR3 DNA is TGTGCCAGCTCCCGGTACCAAGAGACCCAGTACTTC.

The chain links TRBV27 to TRBJ2-2; D may be TRBD1 (5 bases). CDR3 size: 14 residues. The V and J ends lost 3 bases and 5 bases respectively, with 10 bases between them. The germline V gene encodes CDR1 MNHEY and CDR2 SMNVEV (reference sequence). The CDR3 bases are TGTGCCAGCAGTTTCACAGGTTTTACCGGGGAGCTGTTTTTT. It yields the protein CASSFTGFTGELFF.

V and J are TRBV7-2 and TRBJ1-1; 7 bases align to TRBD1. The germline gives CDR1 SGHTA, CDR2 FQGNSA. The CDR3 is 14 amino acids. The junction had 4 bases not matched to a gene; V was cut back by 4 bases and J by 2 bases. Written as DNA, the CDR3 is TGTGCCAGCAGCTGGGGACAGAGAAACACTGAAGCTTTCTTT. Encoded protein: CASSWGQRNTEAFF.

The V gene is TRBV4-1, the J gene TRBJ2-1; 7 bases fit TRBD2. Germline trimming cut 4 bases from V and 2 bases from J; bases unmatched to any gene: 2. In germline, CDR1 is MGHRA, CDR2 YSYEKL. This CDR3 is built from 14 residues. CDR3 bases: TGCGCCAGCAGCCCGGGACTAACCTACAATGAGCAGTTCTTC. As protein: CASSPGLTYNEQFF.

The V call is TRBV10-1, the J call TRBJ2-7; no definite D call. The CDR3 consists of 11 residues. CDR1 WNHNN and CDR2 SYGVQD come from the germline V gene (reference sequence). Deletions cut 5 bases from V and 12 bases from J, with 14 bases between. CDR3 nucleotide sequence: TGCGCCAGCAGTCCCGCAAAGGGCCCGTACTTC. Its translation is CASSPAKGPYF.

V usage is TRBV29-1 and J usage is TRBJ2-3; maybe TRBD2 (5 bases). The V gene's germline CDR1 is SQVTM and CDR2 ANQGSEA. Trimming removed 4 bases from V and 1 base from J, with 6 bases in between. The CDR3 totals 12 residues. CDR3 DNA: TGCAGCGTTGGGACTGGCACAGATACGCAGTATTTT. Residues: CSVGTGTDTQYF.

The chain employs TRBV19 and TRBJ1-1; TRBD1 matches at 7 bases. With V trimmed by 6 bases and J by 6 bases, 10 bases remained unmatched. The CDR3 is made up of 14 amino acids. Germline CDR1 is LNHDA and CDR2 is SQIVND (reference sequence). As DNA, the CDR3 is TGTGCCAGTAGGGCCCCAGGGGGAGTTTCTGAAGCTTTCTTT. It is translated as CASRAPGGVSEAFF.